This T cell receptor beta chain was sequenced during a study of blood T cell repertoires in COVID-19. Study in general: The analysed material was cDNA or gDNA that came from T cells, B-cell-depleted T cells, or PBMCs.

Libraries were prepared by immunoSEQ multiplex PCR; TCRdb keeps only in-frame clonotypes and omits some of them. This table holds 200,000 to 250,000 clones, 80% to 90% found once. The study drew participants aged about 18 to 95 years from roughly 25 US areas. Researchers sorted participants into cohorts using their self-reported clinical history. Sequenced material: PBMCs or T cells enriched from blood (not recorded which). This clonotype was sampled from a woman between 40 and 50 years old with acute COVID-19.

This CDR3 reads CASSSGQSTGELFF. CDR3 bases: TGTGCCAGCAGCTCCGGACAGAGCACCGGGGAGCTGTTTTTT. The chain is built from TRBV11-2 and TRBJ2-2, with D perhaps matching TRBD1 (6 bases). Per germline, CDR1 SGHAT and CDR2 FQNNGV. The CDR3 loop spans 14 amino acids. V lost 4 bases and J lost 4, with 10 bases in between. The full variable domain, with the rest looked up from reference TRBV11-2 and TRBJ2-2, is EAGVAQSPRYKIIEKRQSVAFWCNPISGHATLYWYQQILGQGPKLLIQFQNNGVVDDSQLPKDRFSAERLKGVDSTLKIQPAKLEDSAVYLCASSSGQSTGELFFGEGSRLTVL.